This T cell receptor (beta chain) originates from a study of T cell responses to AZD1222 COVID-19 vaccine. Whole-study results and caveats: Unmutated variant regions are reportedly the target of nearly half of TCRs that are spike-specific. Repertoires were obtained only post-peak T cell response. Donors skewed white British and female; clonal diversity was possibly underestimated.

Sequencing was performed with immunoSEQ multiplex PCR; in TCRdb, only in-frame clones are kept and a portion is missing. Of about 83,000 clones listed, 70% to 90% were seen once; the top ten hold roughly 5.1%. The CDR3 runs to 16 residues. The V gene's germline CDR1 is LGHNA and CDR2 YNFKEQ. V was shortened by 1 base and J by 0 bases, with 9 bases between the two germline ends. Notes on this clone: Its matching antigen is unknown.

V and J are TRBV4-2 and TRBJ2-2; weak D call: TRBD2 (5 bases). The sample in question was peripheral blood, obtained on day 0 of MenACWY control vaccination. This sequence was found in an adult in good health. CDR3 nucleotide sequence: TGTGCCAGCAGCCAAGTTGTAGCGCCGAACACCGGGGAGCTGTTTTTT. Its translation is CASSQVVAPNTGELFF.